Sequencing of this T cell receptor (beta chain) was carried out in a study of OX40 agonist ivuxolimab in advanced cancers. Overall study: Patients received ivuxolimab, an intravenous treatment, every 2 weeks at 0.01 to 10 mg/kg.

V shed 5 bases, J shed 7 bases, and the junction held 8 bases outside the gene matches. The CDR3 runs to 16 residues. CDR1 is MDHEN and CDR2 is SYDVKM in the germline V gene. Sequencing used immunoSEQ multiplex PCR; TCRdb keeps in-frame clones, though not all of them. The repertoire includes over 70,000 clones, about nine tenths of them detected once, and less than 0.35% sits in the top ten. The clonotype originates from an adult with an advanced solid tumor such as melanoma, head and neck, liver or kidney cancer. This material consisted of CD4+ or CD8+ T cells sorted from blood, taken in a trial of the OX40 agonist ivuxolimab. This rearrangement joins TRBV28 to TRBJ2-2; 12 nucleotides align to TRBD1. The CDR3: CASSETGTGGIGELFF. The CDR3 nucleotides read TGTGCCAGCAGTGAGACCGGGACAGGGGGCATCGGGGAGCTGTTTTTT.